The rows below give T cell receptor beta chains drawn from one sample of a study of blood T cells in healthy people across ages. TCRdb processed the 5' RACE reads anew with MiXCR; each CDR3 protein has one entry. The table records 700,000 to 900,000 distinct CDR3 sequences, roughly 24% of them present only once. This same sample was also taken into another study, of T cells of mothers and their children.

Specimen: blood. The receptors stem from a boy between 10 and 17 years old in good health. The CDR3 runs from the conserved cysteine through the conserved F or W. D genes are given only for firm matches. The size of a clone is reported for some rows only, either as once, few or many, or as a class for expanded clones.

v_gene	abundance	d_gene	j_gene	CDR3aa	CDR3nt
TRBV5-1	-	-	TRBJ2-7	CASRDSGDEQCF	TGCGCCAGCAGGGACAGCGGGGACGAGCAGTGCTTC
TRBV7-9	-	-	TRBJ1-1	CASSLNGVQYTEAFF	TGTGCCAGCAGCTTAAACGGGGTACAGTACACTGAAGCTTTCTTT
TRBV10-2	few	-	TRBJ2-7	CASRGLSEQYF	TGCGCCAGCAGGGGGCTATCCGAGCAGTACTTC
TRBV20-1	-	-	TRBJ2-1	CSAREGNSYNEQFF	TGCAGTGCTAGAGAGGGGAACTCCTACAATGAGCAGTTCTTC
TRBV10-3	-	-	TRBJ2-7	CAISPPPSYEQYF	TGTGCCATCAGCCCACCGCCGTCCTACGAGCAGTACTTC
TRBV27	few	-	TRBJ1-4	CASSFNGPLDEKLFF	TGTGCCAGCAGTTTTAACGGACCTCTGGATGAAAAACTGTTTTTT
TRBV13	few	-	TRBJ1-2	CASSRDGTFYGYTF	TGTGCCAGCAGCCGGGACGGAACCTTTTATGGCTACACCTTC
TRBV6-6	few	TRBD1	TRBJ1-1	CASSYSGTDTEAFF	TGTGCCAGCAGTTACTCCGGGACAGACACTGAAGCTTTCTTT
TRBV3-1	-	-	TRBJ2-7	CASSLYMSSYEQYF	TGTGCCAGCAGCCTTTACATGAGCTCCTACGAGCAGTACTTC
TRBV12-3/TRBV12-4	-	-	TRBJ2-2	CASSLLSSGGELFF	TGTGCCAGCAGCCTTCTTTCGAGTGGCGGGGAGCTGTTTTTT
TRBV7-9	-	-	TRBJ1-4	CASSLASSSEKLFF	TGTGCCAGCAGCTTAGCATCTAGTAGTGAAAAACTGTTTTTT
TRBV15	-	-	TRBJ1-6	CATYITSPLHF	TGTGCCACCTACATAACCTCACCCCTCCACTTT
TRBV15	few	-	TRBJ2-7	CATSREKQGRHEQYF	TGTGCCACCAGCAGAGAAAAACAGGGCCGCCACGAGCAGTACTTC
TRBV20-1	few	-	TRBJ1-3	CSARGPLRNTIYF	TGCAGTGCTAGGGGTCCTCTGAGGAACACCATATATTTT
TRBV4-1	-	TRBD1	TRBJ1-3	CASSQGQGDSGNTIYF	TGCGCCAGCAGCCAAGGACAGGGAGACTCTGGAAACACCATATATTTT
TRBV5-1	-	-	TRBJ2-3	CASTTDPTDTQYF	TGCGCCAGCACCACGGACCCCACAGATACGCAGTATTTT
TRBV12-3/TRBV12-4	-	-	TRBJ1-3	CASRPHTGSGNTIYF	TGTGCCAGCAGGCCTCATACAGGGTCAGGAAACACCATATATTTT
TRBV9	-	-	TRBJ2-5	CASSVEARAQETQYF	TGTGCCAGCAGCGTAGAGGCCAGGGCTCAAGAGACCCAGTACTTC
TRBV28	-	-	TRBJ2-2	CASKQNTGELFF	TGTGCCAGCAAACAAAACACCGGGGAGCTGTTTTTT
TRBV3-1	-	TRBD2	TRBJ2-3	CVSSQTTSGRGDTQYF	TGTGTCAGCAGCCAAACGACTAGCGGGCGTGGAGATACGCAGTATTTT
TRBV7-6	-	-	TRBJ2-2	CASSVRDSEVTGELFF	TGTGCCAGCAGCGTCCGGGACTCCGAGGTGACCGGGGAGCTGTTTTTT
TRBV5-1	-	-	TRBJ2-1	CASSLSQVGSEQFF	TGCGCCAGCAGCTTGAGTCAGGTGGGGTCTGAGCAGTTCTTC
TRBV19	few	-	TRBJ1-4	CASWARVVGEKLFF	TGTGCCAGCTGGGCGAGGGTTGTGGGCGAAAAACTGTTTTTT
TRBV7-2	-	-	TRBJ2-7	CASSRQESSYEQYF	TGTGCCAGCAGCCGACAGGAGAGCTCCTACGAGCAGTACTTC
TRBV10-3	-	TRBD1	TRBJ2-5	CAISELDRGGETQYF	TGTGCCATCAGTGAGCTAGACAGGGGTGGAGAGACCCAGTACTTC
TRBV20-1	-	-	TRBJ2-5	CSARDSSPEGTQYF	TGCAGTGCTAGAGACTCATCCCCCGAGGGGACCCAGTACTTC
TRBV3-1	-	TRBD2	TRBJ2-5	CASSQGGFAQRELQETQYF	TGTGCCAGCAGCCAAGGAGGCTTCGCCCAGCGGGAGCTCCAAGAGACCCAGTACTTC
TRBV9	-	-	TRBJ1-2	CASSVGGIYGYTF	TGTGCCAGCAGCGTAGGCGGGATCTATGGCTACACCTTC
TRBV2	-	TRBD2	TRBJ2-1	CASSSGEAYNEQFF	TGTGCCAGCAGTAGCGGGGAAGCTTACAATGAGCAGTTCTTC
TRBV7-3	many	-	TRBJ2-6	CASSQSSGANVLTF	TGTGCCAGCAGTCAAAGCTCTGGGGCCAACGTCCTGACTTTC
TRBV4-1	-	-	TRBJ2-5	CASSHPPATRETQYF	TGCGCCAGCAGCCATCCCCCAGCTACCAGGGAGACCCAGTACTTC
TRBV14	-	-	TRBJ2-7	CASSQQGVEQYF	TGTGCCAGCAGCCAGCAGGGTGTCGAGCAGTACTTC
TRBV10-1	few	TRBD1	TRBJ2-1	CASSESGRGNEQFF	TGCGCCAGCAGTGAGTCGGGCAGGGGGAATGAGCAGTTCTTC
TRBV2	-	TRBD2	TRBJ2-1	CATRTSGGNEQFF	TGTGCCACTAGGACTAGCGGGGGCAATGAGCAGTTCTTC
TRBV4-1	-	TRBD1	TRBJ1-6	CASSQEEGQYNSPLHF	TGCGCCAGCAGCCAAGAAGAGGGACAGTATAATTCACCCCTCCACTTT
TRBV12-3/TRBV12-4	few	TRBD1	TRBJ2-7	CASSISRDRGYEQYF	TGTGCCAGCAGTATATCCAGGGACAGGGGATACGAGCAGTACTTC
TRBV20-1	-	TRBD2	TRBJ2-3	CSAGLAVTDTQYF	TGCAGTGCTGGACTAGCGGTCACAGATACGCAGTATTTT
TRBV2	-	-	TRBJ1-2	CASSDSIRGTF	TGTGCCAGCAGTGACTCCATTAGGGGCACCTTC
TRBV7-6	-	-	TRBJ1-2	CASSPYRADLPLYGYTF	TGTGCCAGCAGCCCCTACAGGGCCGACCTCCCCTTGTATGGCTACACCTTC
TRBV20-1	-	-	TRBJ1-5	CSARGAAEYQPQHF	TGCAGTGCTAGGGGGGCGGCCGAATATCAGCCCCAGCATTTT
TRBV20-1	-	-	TRBJ1-1	CSASEPGLSTEAFF	TGCAGTGCTAGCGAACCGGGACTTAGCACTGAAGCTTTCTTT